Below are 15 T cell receptor beta chains sequenced from a single sample in a study of blood T cells in healthy people across ages. Through a sample-barcoded 5' primer and a J-beta primer mix, a second PCR was run for roughly 6 to 11 cycles. MiXCR, run by TCRdb on the 5' RACE reads, gives a single entry per CDR3 protein. The sample yields 800,000 to 950,000 distinct CDR3 sequences, about 48% seen once. What was sequenced was blood. The receptors come from a young man in good health.

The J gene is TRBJ2-7, the V gene TRBV7-2; TRBD2 aligns across 8 bases. V was clipped by 4 bases and J by 1 base; unmatched bases: 3. The CDR3 sequence is 14 residues long. CDR1 SGHTA and CDR2 FQGNSA come from the germline V gene. The CDR3 nucleotides are TGTGCCAGCAGCTCTAGCGGGCGGTCCTACGAGCAGTACTTC. Amino acids: CASSSSGRSYEQYF.

This clonotype showed up just a few times. The chain combines TRBV6-1 with TRBJ2-5; 7 nucleotides agree with TRBD1. The ends lost 3 bases at V and 1 base at J; junction bases unmatched: 5. This CDR3 spans 15 amino acids. CDR1 is MNHNS and CDR2 is SASEGT in the germline V gene. CDR3 sequence: CASSDLGTAQETQYF. The CDR3 DNA reads as TGTGCCAGCAGTGACTTGGGGACAGCCCAAGAGACCCAGTACTTC.

This chain links TRBV29-1 with TRBJ1-1; D ambiguous. CDR1 is SQVTM and CDR2 is ANQGSEA in the germline V gene. The CDR3 extends over 15 amino acids. Trimming removed 7 bases at V and 0 bases at J, with 18 bases between. CDR3 sequence: CSGEVVSRMNTEAFF. The CDR3 bases are TGCAGCGGGGAGGTGGTTAGCCGGATGAACACTGAAGCTTTCTTT.

The DNA for the CDR3 is TGTGCCAGCAGCTTAGAGGGCCTAGTCGTGACCCAGTACTTC. Its translation: CASSLEGLVVTQYF. This chain uses TRBV7-9 with TRBJ2-7; D is ambiguous. Judging by the DNA end, TRBJ2-5 fits better; the J call may be wrong. Germline CDR1 SEHNR, CDR2 FQNEAQ (reference sequence). The CDR3 is 14 residues long.

The chain combines TRBV12-3 or TRBV12-4 with TRBJ1-2; no definite D call. Trimming took off 4 bases at V and 6 bases at J, with 9 bases between the two ends. The length of the CDR3 is 12 residues. The CDR3 reads CASSSIRDGYTF. The DNA of the CDR3 is TGTGCCAGCAGTTCCATACGGGATGGCTACACCTTC.

The V and J genes are TRBV5-1 and TRBJ1-2; 8 nucleotides line up with TRBD1. The junction had 11 bases not matched to a gene; V was cut back by 4 bases and J by 6 bases. The germline gives CDR1 SGHRS, CDR2 YFSETQ. CDR3 size: 15 residues. CDR3 in DNA: TGCGCCAGCAGCCCACCCCGACAGGGGATCCATGGCTACACCTTC. It translates to CASSPPRQGIHGYTF.

This clonotype appeared a single time. V usage is TRBV27 and J usage is TRBJ2-1; 7 nucleotides line up with TRBD1. There are 14 residues in the CDR3. The junction had 12 bases not matched to a gene; V was cut back by 6 bases and J by 10 bases. Germline lookup yields CDR1 MNHEY and CDR2 SMNVEV (reference sequence). CDR3 DNA sequence: TGTGCCAGCAGACAGGGGATGGTGGCCAACGAGCAGTTCTTC. Translation gives CASRQGMVANEQFF.

The chain carries TRBV29-1 and TRBJ2-5; the match to TRBD1 covers 7 bases. From germline, CDR1 is SQVTM and CDR2 ANQGSEA. The CDR3 consists of 12 residues. The J segment lost 5 bases and the V segment lost 5 bases, leaving 5 bases of the junction unmatched. The CDR3 sequence: CSVIQGIETQYF. The CDR3 DNA reads TGCAGCGTTATACAGGGGATTGAGACCCAGTACTTC.

This chain connects TRBV11-2 to TRBJ1-1; D call uncertain. Trimming pared 0 bases from V and 0 bases from J, leaving 8 bases between. The germline CDR1 and CDR2 sequences are SGHAT and FQNNGV. This CDR3 is 15 amino acids long. CDR3 in DNA: TGTGCCAGCAGCTTAGACGCTATCTTGAACACTGAAGCTTTCTTT. Encoded protein: CASSLDAILNTEAFF.

This clonotype was observed a single time. The V call is TRBV7-6, the J call TRBJ2-1, with 8 positions matching TRBD1. The V segment lost 5 bases and the J segment 6 bases; nucleotides outside the gene matches: 9. The CDR3 sequence is 15 residues long. Germline V gene sequence: CDR1 SGHVS, CDR2 FNYEAQ. The CDR3 protein is CASSGGRGLSNEQFF. The CDR3 DNA reads TGTGCCAGCAGCGGTGGCAGGGGGCTCTCCAATGAGCAGTTCTTC.

This clonotype came up many times. In DNA, the CDR3 is TGCGCCAGCAGCCACCATCTGACAGGGGATTATGGCTACACCTTC. Its translation: CASSHHLTGDYGYTF. The V and J genes are TRBV4-1 and TRBJ1-2; 8 bases match TRBD1. The junction had 8 bases not matched to a gene; V was cut back by 3 bases and J by 5 bases. CDR1 is MGHRA and CDR2 is YSYEKL in the germline V gene. CDR3 size: 15 residues.

This clonotype was detected a few times. The gene calls are TRBV12-1 and TRBJ2-1; no DNA check was done on the table's D call, TRBD2. TRBV12-1 is shown as a pseudogene. The CDR3 length is 14 residues. The CDR3: CASSLGLRYNEQFF. The CDR3 DNA follows: TGTGCCAGCAGCCTGGGACTGAGATACAATGAGCAGTTCTTC.

The chain has TRBV7-6 and TRBJ1-5, with D maybe TRBD1 (6 bases). This CDR3 has 14 residues. Germline V gene sequence: CDR1 SGHVS, CDR2 FNYEAQ. V gave up 3 bases and J gave up 6 bases, with 12 bases separating them. CDR3 amino acids: CASSFGGGRQPQHF. CDR3 sequence (DNA): TGTGCCAGCAGCTTTGGAGGGGGTCGTCAGCCCCAGCATTTT. Together with reference TRBV7-6 and TRBJ1-5, the CDR3 gives the full variable domain: GAGVSQSPRYKVTKRGQDVALRCDPISGHVSLYWYRQALGQGPEFLTYFNYEAQQDKSGLPNDRFSAERPEGSISTLTIQRTEQRDSAMYRCASSFGGGRQPQHFGDGTRLSIL.

V gene TRBV4-3 combines with J gene TRBJ1-2; D perhaps matches TRBD1 (5 bases). CDR3 size: 16 residues. Trimming stripped 1 base from V and 2 bases from J, with 14 bases between. CDR1 and CDR2 (germline): LGHNA, YSLEER. The CDR3: CASSQVWQGANYGYTF. The CDR3 coding sequence is TGCGCCAGCAGCCAAGTGTGGCAGGGTGCAAACTATGGCTACACCTTC.

This clonotype was seen ten or more times. The chain uses TRBV27 and TRBJ1-1; no firm D call. Germline CDR1 reads MNHEY; CDR2 reads SMNVEV (reference sequence). This CDR3 is built from 13 residues. The V end was cut by 6 bases, the J end by 0 bases, with 8 bases between. CDR3 bases: TGTGCCAGCAGCCCCGCAGTGAACACTGAAGCTTTCTTT. This codes for CASSPAVNTEAFF.